The 28 T cell receptor beta chains presented below share a single source sample, sequenced in a study of identifying expanded T cells in peripheral blood. The assay was immunoSEQ multiplex PCR, and TCRdb's table has in-frame clones only and misses some. The sample yields some 93,000 clones, 88% seen once. The specimen was blood. Source of these receptors: a person aged 18-70 years in good health.

The CDR3 DNA is TGTGCCAGCAATAGGGCGGGGCGCTTTTACGAGCAGTACTTC. Protein: CASNRAGRFYEQYF. The chain recombines TRBV27 with TRBJ2-7, with D perhaps TRBD2 (6 bases). Per the germline V gene, CDR1 is MNHEY and CDR2 is SMNVEV (reference sequence). V lost 7 bases to trimming and J lost 4 bases, with 17 bases between them. The CDR3 length is 14 residues.

This chain uses TRBV6-4 with TRBJ2-1; no clear D gene. The germline V and J ends were trimmed by 9 bases and 9 bases, with 21 bases remaining between them. Germline V CDR1 and CDR2: MRHNA, SNTAGT. The CDR3 is 14 residues long. CDR3: CASQRAPSIGEQFF. The CDR3, as DNA: TGTGCCAGTCAACGAGCCCCTAGTATCGGTGAGCAGTTCTTC.

The table lists this clone with a count of one. The rearrangement links TRBV7-3 to TRBJ2-3; 9 bases map to TRBD2. V shed 4 bases, J shed 0 bases, and the junction held 2 bases outside the gene matches. Per the germline V gene, CDR1 is SGHTA and CDR2 is FQGTGA. The CDR3 has 15 amino acids. Written as DNA, the CDR3 is TGTGCCAGCAGCTGGACTAGCGCTAGCACAGATACGCAGTATTTT. It yields the protein CASSWTSASTDTQYF.

V usage is TRBV9 and J usage is TRBJ1-4; 12 bases align to TRBD1. J was trimmed by 5 bases and V by 8 bases; bases with no gene match: 4. Germline values: CDR1 SGDLS, CDR2 YYNGEE. This CDR3 has 14 residues. CDR3 region: CASGTGGGNEKLFF. The DNA for the CDR3 is TGTGCCAGTGGGACAGGGGGCGGGAATGAAAAACTGTTTTTT.

This sequence joins TRBV6-5 and TRBJ2-1; D not certain. V was pared by 6 bases and J by 9 bases, with 15 bases between. The germline gives CDR1 MNHEY, CDR2 SVGAGI. This CDR3 has 13 amino acids. CDR3: CASSPWVHGEQFF. DNA of the CDR3: TGTGCCAGCAGCCCCTGGGTCCACGGTGAGCAGTTCTTC.

The V gene is TRBV2, the J gene TRBJ1-1; 7 nucleotides line up with TRBD1. The ends lost 4 bases at V and 5 bases at J; junction bases unmatched: 10. This CDR3 has 15 amino acids. Germline V gene data show CDR1 as SNHLY and CDR2 as FYNNEI. CDR3 residues: CASSGLTGRLTEAFF. CDR3 nucleotide sequence: TGTGCCAGCAGTGGACTGACAGGGAGGTTGACTGAAGCTTTCTTT.

This clone was picked up a small number of times. V gene TRBV28 combines with J gene TRBJ1-1; D is perhaps TRBD1 (5 bases). The CDR3 totals 13 residues. Germline values: CDR1 MDHEN, CDR2 SYDVKM. The V and J ends lost 3 bases and 5 bases respectively, with 10 bases between them. The DNA of the CDR3 is TGTGCCAGCAGTTTCCAGGGTTGGACTGAAGCTTTCTTT. As protein: CASSFQGWTEAFF.

The rearrangement uses TRBV4-2 and TRBJ2-3, with no clear D. The CDR3 is made up of 16 amino acids. Germline loops: CDR1 LGHNA, CDR2 YNFKEQ. Trimming took 1 base from V and 1 from J, leaving 12 bases between them. This chain's CDR3 is CASSQVVSAGTDTQYF. The CDR3 DNA sequence: TGTGCCAGCAGCCAAGTCGTTTCGGCGGGCACAGATACGCAGTATTTT.

J is TRBJ1-2 and V is TRBV10-1; 7 nucleotides align to TRBD1. The CDR3 has 19 residues. The V and J ends lost 3 bases and 0 bases, in that order; junction bases with no gene match: 16. Germline V gene lookup returns CDR1 WNHNN and CDR2 SYGVQD (reference sequence). CDR3 region: CASSEHTRQGRITNYGYTF. The CDR3 coding sequence is TGCGCCAGCAGTGAACACACTCGACAGGGACGGATTACTAACTATGGCTACACCTTC.

The chain carries TRBV27 and TRBJ2-2, with 12 positions matching TRBD2. The CDR3 has 21 amino acids. V gave up 4 bases and J gave up 4 bases; unmatched junction bases: 19. CDR1 MNHEY and CDR2 SMNVEV come from the germline V gene (reference sequence). CDR3 DNA sequence: TGTGCCAGCAGTTGGACCGGCGGCTGGACTAGCGGGACTACGGGCACCGGGGAGCTGTTTTTT. Amino acids: CASSWTGGWTSGTTGTGELFF.

This chain connects TRBV27 to TRBJ1-1, with D hard to call. Between the trimmed V and J ends, which lost 6 bases and 4 bases, there was a span of 6 bases. CDR1 and CDR2 from the germline V gene are MNHEY and SMNVEV (reference sequence). This CDR3 region has 11 residues. CDR3 nucleotides: TGTGCCAGCAGGTCGATCACTGAAGCTTTCTTT. Encoded protein: CASRSITEAFF.

This chain links TRBV6-5 with TRBJ1-1; 10 nucleotides agree with TRBD1. The CDR3 loop spans 14 amino acids. J gave up 5 bases and V 5 bases, and 5 bases lay outside the gene matches. Germline V CDR1 and CDR2: MNHEY, SVGAGI. CDR3 amino acids: CASSRQGARTEAFF. In DNA, the CDR3 is TGTGCCAGCAGTCGACAGGGGGCGCGGACTGAAGCTTTCTTT.

The chain uses TRBV6-1 and TRBJ2-1; D unresolved. V lost 7 bases and J 2 bases, leaving 9 bases between the germline ends. The CDR3 runs to 13 residues. CDR1 MNHNS and CDR2 SASEGT come from the germline V gene. DNA of the CDR3: TGTGCCAGCACCGAGCAGGCCTACAATGAGCAGTTCTTC. Translated, it gives CASTEQAYNEQFF.

The gene calls are TRBV6-1 and TRBJ2-1, with 8 nucleotides matching TRBD1. The J segment lost 0 bases and the V segment lost 4 bases, leaving 5 bases of the junction unmatched. Germline V gene lookup returns CDR1 MNHNS and CDR2 SASEGT. This CDR3 has 16 residues. CDR3 bases: TGTGCCAGCAGTGTAGTCACAGGGGGCTCCTACAATGAGCAGTTCTTC. Its protein is CASSVVTGGSYNEQFF.

This rearrangement joins TRBV4-2 to TRBJ2-1, with D hard to call. Trimming cost V 1 base and J 9 bases, with 1 base left between them. The CDR3 runs to 10 residues. Germline values: CDR1 LGHNA, CDR2 YNFKEQ. CDR3 region: CASSQGEQFF. CDR3 bases: TGTGCCAGCAGCCAAGGTGAGCAGTTCTTC.

This rearrangement joins TRBV4-3 to TRBJ2-7, with D perhaps TRBD1 (6 bases). The V gene lost 3 bases and the J gene lost 0 bases, with 9 bases spanning the gap. The CDR3 totals 14 residues. Germline V lookup: CDR1 LGHNA, CDR2 YSLEER. CDR3 DNA: TGCGCCAGCAGCCAGGGACAAGGCTCCTACGAGCAGTACTTC. This encodes CASSQGQGSYEQYF.

The genes are TRBV4-1 and TRBJ2-6; D is unclear. Germline V gene data show CDR1 as MGHRA and CDR2 as YSYEKL. V lost 4 bases and J 0 bases, leaving 16 bases between the germline ends. The CDR3 has 18 residues. CDR3 residues: CASSLFSGRSSGANVLTF. CDR3 DNA sequence: TGCGCCAGCAGCCTCTTTAGTGGCCGAAGCTCTGGGGCCAACGTCCTGACTTTC.

The CDR3 sequence is CASSLGLAGALEQYF. CDR3 DNA sequence: TGTGCCAGCAGTTTGGGACTAGCGGGAGCCCTCGAGCAGTACTTC. The rearrangement links TRBV6-5 to TRBJ2-7; TRBD2 matches at 14 bases. The germline gives CDR1 MNHEY, CDR2 SVGAGI. CDR3 length: 15 amino acids. The junction had 5 bases not matched to a gene; V was cut back by 4 bases and J by 6 bases.

The V gene is TRBV28, the J gene TRBJ2-2, with D possibly being TRBD1 (5 bases). Between the trimmed V and J ends, which lost 11 bases and 0 bases, there was a span of 13 bases. The length of the CDR3 is 14 residues. Germline V lookup: CDR1 MDHEN, CDR2 SYDVKM. CDR3 DNA sequence: TGTGCCGGAACGACAGACGCGAACACCGGGGAGCTGTTTTTT. Protein product: CAGTTDANTGELFF.

The rearrangement links TRBV5-1 to TRBJ2-5, with D uncertain. V gave up 1 base and J gave up 3 bases, with 4 bases separating them. This CDR3 comprises 12 residues. Germline V lookup: CDR1 SGHRS, CDR2 YFSETQ. DNA of the CDR3: TGCGCCAGCAGCTTGACCGAAGAGACCCAGTACTTC. Protein product: CASSLTEETQYF. Based on the CDR3 plus reference TRBV5-1 and TRBJ2-5, the full variable domain is KAGVTQTPRYLIKTRGQQVTLSCSPISGHRSVSWYQQTPGQGLQFLFEYFSETQRNKGNFPGRFSGRQFSNSRSEMNVSTLELGDSALYLCASSLTEETQYFGPGTRLLVL.

This chain connects TRBV5-1 to TRBJ2-2, with 7 bases aligning to TRBD1. This CDR3 spans 15 amino acids. V trimming: 7 bases; J trimming: 2 bases; junction bases outside the gene matches: 8. Germline V gene sequence: CDR1 SGHRS, CDR2 YFSETQ. CDR3 loop: CASALGGSNTGELFF. The CDR3 bases are TGCGCCAGCGCCTTAGGGGGCTCCAACACCGGGGAGCTGTTTTTT.

The rearrangement joins TRBV10-3 to TRBJ1-2, with 7 bases identical to TRBD1. V shed 4 bases, J shed 8 bases, and the junction held 10 bases outside the gene matches. The CDR3 extends over 14 amino acids. Germline V gene lookup returns CDR1 ENHRY and CDR2 SYGVKD. The DNA of the CDR3 is TGTGCCATCAGTGCGGCTCGACAGGGAGACGGCTACACCTTC. It encodes CAISAARQGDGYTF.

The chain employs TRBV7-2 and TRBJ2-5; TRBD1 matches at 9 bases. V lost 5 bases to trimming and J lost 7 bases; unmatched junction nucleotides: 17. The CDR3 sequence is 17 residues long. Germline values: CDR1 SGHTA, CDR2 FQGNSA. CDR3 coding DNA: TGTGCCAGCAGCCTACCGGCCGGGACAGGGTTGAGGGCGACCCAGTACTTC. Residues: CASSLPAGTGLRATQYF.

This clone was seen a single time. V usage is TRBV5-4 and J usage is TRBJ1-1, with D perhaps matching TRBD1 (6 bases). V shed 1 base and J shed 2 bases, with 9 bases lying between them. This CDR3 is 14 amino acids long. Germline CDR1 SGHNT, CDR2 YYREEE (reference sequence). The CDR3 nucleotides are TGTGCCAGCAGCTTGACAGGGCTTAACACTGAAGCTTTCTTT. This gives the protein CASSLTGLNTEAFF.

V is TRBV7-2 and J is TRBJ1-1, with unresolved D. The CDR3 runs to 14 residues. Germline V CDR1 and CDR2: SGHTA, FQGNSA. The V and J ends lost 1 base and 1 base respectively, with 7 bases between them. CDR3: CASSLVLGNTEAFF. CDR3 coding DNA: TGTGCCAGCAGCTTAGTTCTGGGGAACACTGAAGCTTTCTTT.

The sample holds one count of this clone. The chain employs TRBV7-2 and TRBJ1-1; D may be TRBD1 (5 bases). The CDR3 is 15 amino acids. Trimming pared 4 bases from V and 8 bases from J, leaving 20 bases between. Germline-derived CDR1 and CDR2 are SGHTA and FQGNSA. In DNA, the CDR3 is TGTGCCAGCAGCTCGATTATTGACAGACCCGTAGAAGCTTTCTTT. Its translation is CASSSIIDRPVEAFF.

This clone occurred a few times. This chain connects TRBV10-2 to TRBJ1-3; D might be TRBD1 (5 bases). This CDR3 has 13 residues. Trimming shortened V by 10 bases and J by 2 bases, and 12 bases separated the two germline ends. Germline loops: CDR1 WSHSY, CDR2 SAAADI. In DNA form, the CDR3 reads TGCGCCACCGGGACTCCCACTGGAAACACCATATATTTT. Its translation is CATGTPTGNTIYF.

The chain recombines TRBV5-1 with TRBJ1-6, with 7 bases fitting TRBD1. Germline CDR1 is SGHRS and CDR2 is YFSETQ. The CDR3 has 14 residues. The junction had 7 bases not matched to a gene; V was cut back by 6 bases and J by 7 bases. As DNA, the CDR3 is TGCGCCAGCACCAGGGGGGACACCAATTCACCCCTCCACTTT. Its protein is CASTRGDTNSPLHF.